This T cell receptor beta chain was recovered during a study of cytomegalovirus exposure and HLA in healthy donors. The germline V gene has CDR1 LGHNT and CDR2 FRNRAP. Germline trimming cut 7 bases from V and 0 bases from J; bases unmatched to any gene: 11. CDR3 length: 19 residues. Study observations and caveats: Association of a missense DCLRE1C variant with TCR beta V- and J-gene trimming was reported in a later analysis. The study flagged some 170 TCR beta chains as cytomegalovirus-associated.

A note on this clone: Antigen: not known.

13 Jbeta primers and 60 Vbeta primers were used for the PCR. Method: immunoSEQ multiplex PCR; TCRdb's copy keeps in-frame clones and lacks some. The sample's table shows about 48,000 clones. The donors gave bone marrow, and they were healthy. Donors had nominal health at sampling but likely had unrecorded immune exposures. This TCR derives from a male donor in good health and CMV-seropositive. Sequencing was carried out using PBMCs. The chain is built from TRBV12-5 and TRBJ2-3; 15 bases line up with TRBD2. This CDR3 is CASASPGTSGGPSTDTQYF. The CDR3 DNA reads as TGTGCTAGTGCTTCACCGGGGACTAGCGGGGGGCCTAGCACAGATACGCAGTATTTT.